The clone carrying this T cell receptor (beta chain) came up many times. Its cognate antigen is unknown. Original methodology: For papillary thyroid cancer, a distant-metastasis classifier was constructed from CDR3 differences observed across clinicopathological groups. TCRdb re-processed the PCR reads through MiXCR. These V and J calls derive from TCRdb rather than the authors' analysis. The table records 60,000 to 85,000 clones, less than 20% of them present only once. The source of the sample is a study of metastatic and nonmetastatic thyroid tumors. Study context: Across blood and tumor or nodule tissue, repertoires from malignant and benign thyroid patients were compared with one another.

Findings and limits, study-wide: Malignant thyroid tumors reportedly had TCR beta diversity that was significantly higher than in benign nodules, in blood and tumor.

Among the patients, none had received any treatment before thyroid surgery. This CDR3 is built from 13 residues. Germline V lookup: CDR1 WNHNN, CDR2 SYGVQD (reference sequence). Between the trimmed V and J ends, which lost 6 bases and 7 bases, there was a span of 13 bases. This chain joins TRBV10-1 and TRBJ1-5; TRBD1 is a possible D gene (6 bases). Sequencing was done on a sample of blood. The TCR originated in a female donor with papillary thyroid cancer or a benign thyroid nodule (not recorded which). Some clones in this sample may be carry-over from other donors' samples. The chain's CDR3 is CASSSGGGQPQHF. CDR3 nucleotides: TGCGCCAGCAGCTCGGGAGGGGGGCAGCCCCAGCATTTT.